A single sample gave rise to the 18 T cell receptor beta chains below, sequenced in a study of siplizumab effects on memory and regulatory T cells. The method was immunoSEQ multiplex PCR; TCRdb's version includes in-frame clones alone and lacks a portion of them. The table has approximately 60,000 clones, approximately 79% seen once; the top ten hold over 0.4%. What was sequenced was memory CD4+ T cells sorted from blood. These receptors were collected from a human donor in good health.

The CDR3 here is CASTRSTLMNTEAFF. In DNA form, the CDR3 reads TGTGCCAGCACCCGCAGCACACTCATGAACACTGAAGCTTTCTTT. This rearrangement joins TRBV2 to TRBJ1-1; D unclear. The V and J ends lost 7 bases and 0 bases respectively, with 15 bases between them. Germline CDR1 SNHLY, CDR2 FYNNEI. The CDR3 consists of 15 residues.

The chain links TRBV9 to TRBJ2-7, with TRBD2 identical over 15 bases. This CDR3 is 16 amino acids long. The V segment lost 4 bases and the J segment 4 bases; nucleotides outside the gene matches: 6. CDR1 is SGDLS, CDR2 YYNGEE, per germline. In DNA, the CDR3 is TGTGCCAGCAGCCCTGGACTAGCGGGGGGGCTTTACGAGCAGTACTTC. Protein product: CASSPGLAGGLYEQYF.

The chain couples TRBV18 to TRBJ2-5, with 8 bases lining up with TRBD1. The J call may be incorrect, as the DNA end agrees better with TRBJ2-7. From germline, CDR1 is KGHSH and CDR2 LQKENI. This CDR3 is built from 15 residues. The CDR3 protein is CASSAGQTGEYEQYF. In DNA form, the CDR3 reads TGTGCCAGCTCAGCCGGACAGACAGGGGAATACGAGCAGTACTTC.

This rearrangement joins TRBV19 to TRBJ1-4, with 7 positions matching TRBD1. This CDR3 has 15 amino acids. Germline V CDR1 and CDR2: LNHDA, SQIVND (reference sequence). J lost 3 bases, V lost 4 bases, and 5 bases had no gene match. This chain's CDR3 is CASSTNRGSNEKLFF. The CDR3 DNA reads as TGTGCCAGTAGTACGAACAGGGGTTCTAATGAAAAACTGTTTTTT.

The V and J genes are TRBV7-6 and TRBJ2-3; D ambiguous. Deletions cut 0 bases from V and 3 bases from J, with 10 bases between. Looked up from germline, CDR1 is SGHVS and CDR2 is FNYEAQ. The CDR3 runs to 15 residues. The CDR3 sequence: CASSLALVGTDTQYF. The CDR3 coding sequence is TGTGCCAGCAGCTTAGCGCTAGTAGGGACAGATACGCAGTATTTT.

This clone was seen a handful of times. The rearrangement links TRBV5-1 to TRBJ2-3; D possibly uses TRBD1 or TRBD2 (5 bases each). Deletions cut 2 bases from V and 3 bases from J, with 13 bases between. CDR3 length: 15 residues. CDR1 and CDR2 from the germline V gene are SGHRS and YFSETQ. The CDR3 loop reads CASSFEGRGTDTQYF. CDR3 sequence (DNA): TGCGCCAGCAGCTTTGAGGGGCGAGGAACAGATACGCAGTATTTT.

The chain combines TRBV11-1 with TRBJ1-2; 8 positions agree with TRBD1. There are 14 residues in the CDR3. Germline V gene lookup returns CDR1 SGHAT and CDR2 FQDESV (reference sequence). Trimming removed 5 bases from V and 1 base from J; junction bases left unmatched: 3. In DNA, the CDR3 is TGTGCCAGCAGCCAGGGACAGGTTAACTATGGCTACACCTTC. It translates to CASSQGQVNYGYTF.

In its sample, this clone was seen a few times. The chain couples TRBV4-3 to TRBJ1-2; 9 bases are a match to TRBD1. This CDR3 is built from 18 residues. V was pared by 1 base and J by 4 bases, with 13 bases of the junction left unmatched. The V gene's germline CDR1 is LGHNA and CDR2 YSLEER. Here the CDR3 reads CASSQVGTGTGGGYGYTF. The CDR3 DNA sequence: TGCGCCAGCAGCCAAGTCGGGACAGGGACTGGGGGGGGCTATGGCTACACCTTC.

The chain links TRBV2 to TRBJ2-3; 8 bases are shared with TRBD2. The CDR3 contains 14 residues. V gave up 6 bases and J gave up 6 bases; unmatched junction bases: 8. Germline V gives CDR1 SNHLY, CDR2 FYNNEI. CDR3 DNA sequence: TGTGCCAGCAGCCCAGGGACTAGTGGCGATACGCAGTATTTT. Encoded protein: CASSPGTSGDTQYF.

This clone occurred a few times. The rearrangement uses TRBV9 and TRBJ2-2; D is uncertain. Germline V gives CDR1 SGDLS, CDR2 YYNGEE. This CDR3 comprises 14 residues. V was pared by 4 bases and J by 4 bases, with 11 bases between. CDR3 DNA: TGTGCCAGCAGCCCCCAGTTAGCCACCGGGGAGCTGTTTTTT. Protein sequence: CASSPQLATGELFF.

This clone has more than one count but fewer than ten. J is TRBJ1-5 and V is TRBV6-5, with D unresolved. Germline V lookup: CDR1 MNHEY, CDR2 SVGAGI. Trimming took off 1 base at V and 4 bases at J, with 14 bases between the two ends. The CDR3 loop spans 16 amino acids. The CDR3 sequence: CASSYYEYRGNQPQHF. CDR3 bases: TGTGCCAGCAGTTACTATGAATACCGAGGTAATCAGCCCCAGCATTTT.

The chain has TRBV4-1 and TRBJ2-3; a possible D gene is TRBD2 (6 bases). Germline V CDR1 and CDR2: MGHRA, YSYEKL. This CDR3 has 15 residues. V lost 0 bases and J lost 5, with 12 bases in between. As DNA, the CDR3 is TGCGCCAGCAGCCAAGAGTGGGGGGTCGGAGATACGCAGTATTTT. Residues: CASSQEWGVGDTQYF.

CDR3 sequence reads: CASSVASGGDEQYF. For the CDR3, the DNA is TGTGCCAGCAGCGTCGCCTCGGGGGGCGACGAGCAGTACTTC. The V call is TRBV9, the J call TRBJ2-7; the D gene is possibly TRBD2 (7 bases). This CDR3 has 14 amino acids. The V gene lost 2 bases and the J gene lost 5 bases, with 14 bases spanning the gap. Germline V gives CDR1 SGDLS, CDR2 YYNGEE.

The rearrangement uses TRBV4-2 and TRBJ1-2, with 9 positions matching TRBD1. Germline CDR1 LGHNA, CDR2 YNFKEQ. V trimming: 0 bases; J trimming: 8 bases; junction bases outside the gene matches: 16. CDR3 length: 18 amino acids. The CDR3: CASSQEFTVRTGADGYTF. The CDR3 DNA follows: TGTGCCAGCAGCCAAGAATTTACCGTTCGGACAGGGGCTGACGGCTACACCTTC.

V is TRBV6-5 and J is TRBJ2-1; D remains unclear. Germline V lookup: CDR1 MNHEY, CDR2 SVGAGI. Deletions cut 3 bases from V and 4 bases from J, with 7 bases between. The CDR3 covers 13 residues. Written as DNA, the CDR3 is TGTGCCAGCAGTTATGGGCAGTACAATGAGCAGTTCTTC. Translating gives CASSYGQYNEQFF.

This clone was observed a few times. V and J are TRBV6-1 and TRBJ1-3; D possibly corresponds to TRBD1 (6 bases). CDR3 length equals 15 residues. V shed 8 bases and J shed 3 bases, with 17 bases lying between them. Germline CDR1 and CDR2: MNHNS and SASEGT. The CDR3 reads CASQNTGLGGNTIYF. Written as DNA, the CDR3 is TGTGCCAGCCAAAATACAGGGTTGGGTGGAAACACCATATATTTT.

This clone was recorded once. The V and J genes are TRBV7-9 and TRBJ1-1; tentative D call: TRBD1 (5 bases). Trimming left V 1 base short and J 10 bases short, with 13 bases between. The CDR3 loop spans 13 amino acids. Germline values: CDR1 SEHNR, CDR2 FQNEAQ (reference sequence). The CDR3: CASSLEGPGGAFF. The CDR3 DNA reads as TGTGCCAGCAGCTTAGAGGGGCCCGGAGGAGCTTTCTTT.

This chain joins TRBV9 and TRBJ2-2; the D gene is possibly TRBD2 (5 bases). The germline V gene encodes CDR1 SGDLS and CDR2 YYNGEE. The ends were cut back, 4 bases at V and 5 bases at J, with 12 bases in the middle. The CDR3 covers 14 residues. CDR3: CASSPLWRTGELFF. The CDR3 nucleotides are TGTGCCAGCAGCCCCCTTTGGAGGACCGGGGAGCTGTTTTTT. The complete variable domain, with remaining parts taken from reference TRBV9 and TRBJ2-2, reads DSGVTQTPKHLITATGQRVTLRCSPRSGDLSVYWYQQSLDQGLQFLIQYYNGEERAKGNILERFSAQQFPDLHSELNLSSLELGDSALYFCASSPLWRTGELFFGEGSRLTVL.